This T cell receptor (beta chain) derives from a study of long-term antiretroviral therapy in people with HIV. Two or more post-ART PBMC samples, plus at least one pre-ART sample, were available for each donor. Clinicians in the United States treated all participants with HIV. Per the germline V gene, CDR1 is PRHDT and CDR2 is FYEKMQ (reference sequence). This CDR3 region has 13 residues. V shed 4 bases and J shed 3 bases, with 10 bases lying between them. Survey-level resolution applied to immunoSEQ assay v3.0. The data were produced by immunoSEQ multiplex PCR, yet TCRdb's version contains in-frame clones alone and is incomplete. The sample carries approximately 22,000 clones, around 80% recorded once.

The clonotype comes from a man in his forties with HIV. This chain uses TRBV13 with TRBJ2-7, with D possibly being TRBD1 (6 bases). Sequenced material: unsorted PBMCs, taken 0.5 years before starting antiretroviral therapy. CDR3: CASSWGRNYEQYF. CDR3 nucleotide sequence: TGTGCCAGCAGCTGGGGGCGGAACTACGAGCAGTACTTC. Filled out from reference TRBV13 and TRBJ2-7, the complete variable domain reads AAGVIQSPRHLIKEKRETATLKCYPIPRHDTVYWYQQGPGQDPQFLISFYEKMQSDKGSIPDRFSAQQFSDYHSELNMSSLELGDSALYFCASSWGRNYEQYFGPGTRLTVT.